This TCR beta chain is from a study of OX40 agonist ivuxolimab in advanced cancers. Study-wide context: Prior anti-PD-1, anti-PD-L1 or anti-CTLA-4 therapy did not bar entry, and approximately 40% had some. Study results and limitations: Certain nonresponders likewise exhibited a low normalized T-cell clonal expansion. The study observed clonal expansion of CD4+ and CD8+ blood T cells by week 6 at 0.1 to 3.0 mg/kg.

The method was immunoSEQ multiplex PCR; TCRdb's version includes in-frame clones alone and lacks a portion of them. The sample yields fewer than 45,000 clones, roughly 91% seen once. In regard to this clone: Its antigen is as yet unknown.

Sampling times: baseline, cycle 4 day 1, cycle 7 day 1. Germline loops: CDR1 SEHNR, CDR2 FQNEAQ (reference sequence). CDR3 length equals 13 residues. Trimming cost V 1 base and J 13 bases, with 14 bases left between them. The sequence came from an adult with an advanced solid tumor such as melanoma, head and neck, liver or kidney cancer. The chain combines TRBV7-9 with TRBJ2-1; D is uncertain. The sample in question was CD4+ or CD8+ T cells sorted from blood, obtained in a trial of the OX40 agonist ivuxolimab. The CDR3 DNA sequence: TGTGCCAGCAGCTTAGATTGGGGTCACATACAGTTCTTC. It encodes CASSLDWGHIQFF.